The clone carrying this T cell receptor (beta chain) was seen once. Its target is not known. These data originate in a study of cytomegalovirus exposure and HLA in healthy donors. Notes on the study in general: In a later analysis, a missense DCLRE1C variant was linked to TCR beta V- and J-gene trimming.

With 60 Vbeta and 13 Jbeta primers, the PCR was carried out. Libraries were prepared by immunoSEQ multiplex PCR; TCRdb keeps only in-frame clonotypes and omits some of them. The sample contains about 110,000 clones, less than 85% of which appear only once. It was healthy bone marrow donors who served as donors. This CDR3 is 13 amino acids long. Per the germline V gene, CDR1 is WNHNN and CDR2 is SYGVQD (reference sequence). The TCR comes from a man aged 25-45 years in good health and CMV-seropositive. The genes are TRBV10-1 and TRBJ2-5; D may be TRBD1 (6 bases). The J call may be in error: the DNA end matches TRBJ2-7 better. Sequencing was done on a sample of PBMCs. CDR3 coding DNA: TGCGCCAGCAGGGATTCACAGGGTTACGAGCAGTACTTC. Protein product: CASRDSQGYEQYF.